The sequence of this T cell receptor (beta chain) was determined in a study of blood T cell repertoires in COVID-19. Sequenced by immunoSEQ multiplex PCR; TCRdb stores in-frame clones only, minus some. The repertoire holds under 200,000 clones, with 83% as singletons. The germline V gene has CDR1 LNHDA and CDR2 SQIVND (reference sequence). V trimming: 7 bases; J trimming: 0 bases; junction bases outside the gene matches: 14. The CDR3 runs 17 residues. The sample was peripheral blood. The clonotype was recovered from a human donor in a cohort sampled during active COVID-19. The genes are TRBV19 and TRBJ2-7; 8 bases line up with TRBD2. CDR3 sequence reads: CASTTGGTSAASYEQYF. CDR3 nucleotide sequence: TGTGCCAGTACCACGGGGGGGACTAGTGCCGCCTCCTACGAGCAGTACTTC.